This TCR beta chain was documented in a study of T cell repertoires in cytomegalovirus infection. Study-level information: In the study, CMV epitopes included recently identified HLA-C-restricted and well-studied HLA-B-restricted ones. An indication of both CMV infection and matching HLA type came from public TCR beta signatures. Study conclusions and caveats: HLA-C-restricted CMV clonotypes gave the most frequent clonotype in two of eight donors. Of the TCR beta families, the public ones yielded a cumulative frequency that identified carriers of CMV plus the relevant HLA.

Trimming cost V 6 bases and J 0 bases; bases outside gene matches: 5. The V gene's germline CDR1 is SGHVS and CDR2 FNYEAQ. There are 15 residues in the CDR3. TCRdb called the reads again in MiXCR, with one record for every CDR3 protein. The data contain fewer than 650,000 distinct CDR3 sequences, 40% of them singletons. This clonotype showed up just a few times. No antigen is known for it. The specimen comprised cultured PBMCs, sampled from culture after CMV antigen stimulation. The TCR sequence derives from a human donor in good health (CMV status not recorded). Some clones in this sample may be carry-over from other donors' samples. J is TRBJ2-7 and V is TRBV7-6; 10 bases fit TRBD2. The CDR3 bases are TGTGCCAGCAGGCTGGCTAGCGGGAGCTCCTACGAGCAGTACTTC. Amino acids: CASRLASGSSYEQYF.